The rows below give T cell receptor beta chains drawn from one sample of a study of vaccination and CD4 T cells after COVID-19. TCRdb itself ran the PCR reads through MiXCR, one entry per CDR3 protein. The table shows 8,000 or so distinct CDR3 sequences, with about 48% occurring only once. Their target antigens are unknown. What was sequenced was CD4+ T cells from blood, cultured in vitro. All receptors derive from a human donor in good health. Each CDR3 is given with its conserved first and last residue. D genes are given only for firm matches. Clone size is shown for a subset of rows, as once, few, many or a class of expanded clone.

CDR3,DNA,size,V,J,D
CASRPQGRSPLHF,TGTGCCAGCAGGCCCCAGGGAAGATCACCCCTCCACTTT,.,TRBV7-2,TRBJ1-6,.
CASSLDKSRTTHNEQFF,TGTGCCAGCAGCTTAGACAAAAGCCGAACTACTCACAATGAGCAGTTCTTC,.,TRBV7-2,TRBJ2-1,.
CASSCPDRAPRETQYF,TGTGCCAGCAGCTGCCCGGACAGGGCACCGAGAGAGACCCAGTACTTC,.,TRBV5-7,TRBJ2-5,TRBD1
CASSLTSVNTEAFF,TGCGCCAGCAGCCTCACCTCGGTAAACACTGAAGCTTTCTTT,few,TRBV4-3,TRBJ1-1,.
CASSLEGGGRTEAFF,TGTGCCAGCAGCTTAGAGGGAGGGGGTCGAACTGAAGCTTTCTTT,few,TRBV7-2,TRBJ1-1,.
CASSFDTDPRREQYF,TGTGCCAGCAGCTTCGACACGGACCCTCGACGTGAGCAGTACTTC,.,TRBV6-1,TRBJ2-7,.
CASSYTGSRGEKLFF,TGTGCCAGCAGTTACACAGGGTCAAGGGGTGAAAAACTGTTTTTT,few,TRBV27,TRBJ1-4,.
CASSRGIGTDGNTIYF,TGTGCCAGCAGTCGGGGAATCGGGACAGATGGAAACACCATATATTTT,.,TRBV6-1,TRBJ1-3,TRBD1
CASSSRPPIIDTIYF,TGTGCCAGCAGCTCTAGACCCCCTATTATAGACACCATATATTTT,few,TRBV7-8,TRBJ1-3,.
CASSLFQGQNQPQHF,TGTGCCAGCAGCTTATTCCAGGGACAGAATCAGCCCCAGCATTTT,few,TRBV7-2,TRBJ1-5,TRBD1
CASSFGARMSNSPLHF,TGTGCCAGCAGCTTCGGGGCCAGGATGAGTAATTCACCCCTCCACTTT,.,TRBV7-2,TRBJ1-6,.
CASSLQGGNTGELFF,TGTGCCAGCAGTTTACAGGGAGGGAACACCGGGGAGCTGTTTTTT,few,TRBV28,TRBJ2-2,.
CASSPSGQETQYF,TGTGCCAGCAGTCCTAGCGGGCAAGAGACCCAGTACTTC,few,TRBV27,TRBJ2-5,TRBD2
CASSLDLGPETQYF,TGTGCCAGCAGCTTAGATCTAGGACCAGAGACCCAGTACTTC,.,TRBV7-9,TRBJ2-5,.
CASSETFGSAEAFF,TGTGCCAGCAGCGAGACCTTCGGTAGCGCTGAAGCTTTCTTT,.,TRBV11-2,TRBJ1-1,.
CASTGTANYGYTF,TGTGCCAGCACCGGGACAGCAAACTATGGCTACACCTTC,.,TRBV19,TRBJ1-2,TRBD1
CASSSRDTDEELFF,TGTGCCAGCAGTAGCCGGGACACCGATGAGGAACTGTTTTTT,.,TRBV6-1,TRBJ1-4,.
CSAHLAGGWAQYF,TGCAGTGCCCACTTAGCGGGAGGGTGGGCCCAGTACTTC,.,TRBV20-1,TRBJ2-5,TRBD2
CASSVYTGPTEAFF,TGTGCCAGCAGTGTCTATACGGGTCCCACTGAAGCTTTCTTT,few,TRBV12-3/TRBV12-4,TRBJ1-1,.
CSAETGWVEMPQHF,TGCAGTGCTGAGACAGGGTGGGTGGAAATGCCCCAGCATTTT,.,TRBV20-1,TRBJ1-5,TRBD1
CSALTSLAGRYNEQFF,TGCAGTGCGCTCACCAGCCTAGCGGGTAGATACAATGAGCAGTTCTTC,.,TRBV20-1,TRBJ2-1,TRBD2
CASSFQTGAQETQYF,TGTGCCAGCAGTTTTCAAACAGGGGCCCAAGAGACCCAGTACTTC,.,TRBV9,TRBJ2-5,TRBD1
CSARLAGDTYEQYF,TGCAGTGCTAGGCTAGCGGGGGATACCTACGAGCAGTACTTC,.,TRBV20-1,TRBJ2-7,TRBD2
CASSSRARVEQFF,TGTGCCAGCAGCTCAAGGGCTAGGGTTGAGCAGTTCTTC,.,TRBV6-1,TRBJ2-1,.
CASSLTTGGTEAFF,TGTGCCAGTAGTCTAACGACAGGGGGCACTGAAGCTTTCTTT,.,TRBV19,TRBJ1-1,TRBD1
CASSLLAGAVNEQFF,TGTGCCAGCAGCTTACTAGCGGGAGCGGTTAATGAGCAGTTCTTC,.,TRBV7-2,TRBJ2-1,TRBD2
CASSYLNSPLHF,TGTGCCAGCAGCTATCTTAATTCACCCCTCCACTTT,.,TRBV21-1,TRBJ1-6,.
CSARDLAVDEQYF,TGCAGTGCTAGAGATCTAGCGGTGGACGAGCAGTACTTC,medium-sized,TRBV20-1,TRBJ2-7,TRBD2
CASSSPGGSTGELFF,TGTGCCAGTAGCAGTCCAGGGGGGAGCACCGGGGAGCTGTTTTTT,few,TRBV19,TRBJ2-2,.
CSARGRTDTQYF,TGCAGTGCTCGCGGTAGGACAGATACGCAGTATTTT,.,TRBV20-1,TRBJ2-3,.
CASIAGAGANYNEQFF,TGTGCCAGCATCGCCGGCGCGGGGGCCAACTACAATGAGCAGTTCTTC,.,TRBV7-9,TRBJ2-1,.
CASSHIAGGHNEQFF,TGTGCCAGCAGCCACATAGCGGGGGGTCATAATGAGCAGTTCTTC,.,TRBV7-9,TRBJ2-1,TRBD2
CASSDGVDTYGYTF,TGTGCCAGCAGTGACGGAGTGGACACCTATGGCTACACCTTC,.,TRBV6-1,TRBJ1-2,.
CASSLGDTKRGYGYTF,TGCGCCAGCAGCTTAGGGGACACAAAAAGAGGCTATGGCTACACCTTC,.,TRBV5-1,TRBJ1-2,.
CSTDSGGADTGELFF,TGCAGCACGGATAGCGGGGGGGCCGATACCGGGGAGCTGTTTTTT,.,TRBV29-1,TRBJ2-2,TRBD2
CASSITQGTGELFF,TGTGCCAGCAGTATCACACAGGGGACCGGGGAGCTGTTTTTT,.,TRBV27,TRBJ2-2,TRBD1
CASRPGQGAVQPQHF,TGTGCCAGCAGACCGGGACAGGGGGCGGTTCAGCCCCAGCATTTT,once,TRBV27,TRBJ1-5,TRBD1
CASSSQGRGNTEAFF,TGTGCCAGCAGTTCACAGGGCAGGGGGAACACTGAAGCTTTCTTT,.,TRBV12-3/TRBV12-4,TRBJ1-1,.
CASSIWTTTGELFF,TGTGCCAGTAGTATATGGACAACAACCGGGGAGCTGTTTTTT,.,TRBV19,TRBJ2-2,.
CASSTKVLAGGSYNEQFF,TGTGCCAGCAGCACAAAAGTACTAGCGGGAGGTTCGTACAATGAGCAGTTCTTC,.,TRBV7-8,TRBJ2-1,TRBD2
CASIGHPWANEKLFF,TGTGCCAGCATAGGACATCCGTGGGCTAATGAAAAACTGTTTTTT,.,TRBV2,TRBJ1-4,.
CSASLQGSAGGYTF,TGCAGTGCTAGTCTACAGGGGTCGGCAGGTGGCTACACCTTC,few,TRBV20-1,TRBJ1-2,TRBD1
CSARIPGTASNQPQHF,TGCAGTGCTAGAATCCCTGGGACAGCAAGCAATCAGCCCCAGCATTTT,.,TRBV20-1,TRBJ1-5,TRBD1
CAWSMLRQGGGYTF,TGTGCCTGGAGTATGCTAAGACAGGGTGGCGGCTACACCTTC,few,TRBV30,TRBJ1-2,TRBD1
CASSLGPWAFF,TGTGCCAGCAGCTTGGGGCCGTGGGCTTTCTTT,.,TRBV5-6,TRBJ1-1,.
CASSLGWGLADYEQYF,TGTGCCAGCAGCTTAGGCTGGGGACTAGCAGACTACGAGCAGTACTTC,few,TRBV7-2,TRBJ2-7,TRBD2
CASSGRGTSQETQYF,TGTGCCAGCAGTGGACGGGGGACATCTCAAGAGACCCAGTACTTC,few,TRBV2,TRBJ2-5,.
CATSDRGGSARGELFF,TGTGCCACCAGTGATAGAGGCGGGTCGGCTCGGGGGGAGCTGTTTTTT,.,TRBV24-1,TRBJ2-2,.
CASSFRDSNQPQHF,TGTGCCAGCAGTTTCAGAGATAGCAATCAGCCCCAGCATTTT,few,TRBV12-3/TRBV12-4,TRBJ1-5,.
CASSLDGTVGTNTIYF,TGTGCCAGCAGTTTAGATGGGACAGTTGGTACAAACACCATATATTTT,.,TRBV28,TRBJ1-3,TRBD1
CATSRVVTVGYTF,TGTGCCACCAGCAGAGTCGTTACGGTTGGCTACACCTTC,once,TRBV15,TRBJ1-2,.
CASSRGENGYTF,TGTGCCAGCAGTCGGGGGGAAAATGGCTACACCTTC,few,TRBV7-9,TRBJ1-2,.